This T cell receptor beta chain derives from a study of shared clonotypes between healthy human individuals. Original analysis: ImmunoSEQ only sent back junction sequences with no quality scores, so filtering was done differently. The repertoire was sequenced with immunoSEQ multiplex PCR; TCRdb's copy has only in-frame clones and lacks some. V and J calls plus clone size are reproduced from that table; the DNA served to infer D and trimming. The sample contains about 580,000 clones, roughly 98% of which appear only once. Terminally differentiated effector memory CD45RA+ cells were excluded by CCR7 positive selection of CD45RO-negative cells. The donors, all of them Caucasian adults, lived in Nashville, Tennessee. Unmatched junction bases numbered 10, after V lost 2 bases and J lost 6 bases. This CDR3 contains 16 residues. Per the germline V gene, CDR1 is KGHSH and CDR2 is LQKENI.

This TCR was sampled from a man younger than 45 in good health. The chain employs TRBV18 and TRBJ2-1, with TRBD1 matching over 7 bases. Sequencing used naive CD8+ T cells sorted from blood. The CDR3 loop reads CASSPYIGTDSNEQFF. CDR3 nucleotides: TGTGCCAGCTCACCATATATAGGGACAGATTCCAATGAGCAGTTCTTC.